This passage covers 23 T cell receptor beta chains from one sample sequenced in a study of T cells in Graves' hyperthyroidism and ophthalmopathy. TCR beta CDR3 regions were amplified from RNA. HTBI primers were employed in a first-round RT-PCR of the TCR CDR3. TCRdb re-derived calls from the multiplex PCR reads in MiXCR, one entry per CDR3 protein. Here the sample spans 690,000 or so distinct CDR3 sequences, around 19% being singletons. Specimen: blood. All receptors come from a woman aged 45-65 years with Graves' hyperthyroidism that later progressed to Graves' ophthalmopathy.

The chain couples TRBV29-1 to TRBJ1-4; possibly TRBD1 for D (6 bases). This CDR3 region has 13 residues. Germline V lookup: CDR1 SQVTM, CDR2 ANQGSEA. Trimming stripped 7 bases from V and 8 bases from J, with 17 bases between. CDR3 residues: CSASWGAREKLFF. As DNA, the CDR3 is TGCAGCGCATCTTGGGGGGCGAGGGAAAAACTGTTTTTT.

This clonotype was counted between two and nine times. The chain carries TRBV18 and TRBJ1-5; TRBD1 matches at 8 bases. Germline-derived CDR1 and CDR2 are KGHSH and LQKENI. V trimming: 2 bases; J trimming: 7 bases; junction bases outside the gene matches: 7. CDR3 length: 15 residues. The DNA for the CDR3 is TGTGCCAGCTCACCAATGCAGGGGGCGACGCAGCCCCAGCATTTT. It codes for CASSPMQGATQPQHF. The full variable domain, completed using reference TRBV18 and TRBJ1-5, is NAGVMQNPRHLVRRRGQEARLRCSPMKGHSHVYWYRQLPEEGLKFMVYLQKENIIDESGMPKERFSAEFPKEGPSILRIQQVVRGDSAAYFCASSPMQGATQPQHFGDGTRLSIL.

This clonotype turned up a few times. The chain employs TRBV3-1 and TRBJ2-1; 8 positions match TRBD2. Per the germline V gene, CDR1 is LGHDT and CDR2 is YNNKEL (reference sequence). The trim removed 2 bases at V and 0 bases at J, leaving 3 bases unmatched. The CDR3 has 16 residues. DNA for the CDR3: TGTGCCAGCAGCCAACCTCTAGCGGGCTCCTACAATGAGCAGTTCTTC. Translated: CASSQPLAGSYNEQFF.

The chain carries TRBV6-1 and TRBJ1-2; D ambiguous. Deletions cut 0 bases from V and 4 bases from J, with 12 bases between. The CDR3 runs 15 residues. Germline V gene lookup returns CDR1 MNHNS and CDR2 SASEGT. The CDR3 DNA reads TGTGCCAGCAGTGAAGCGCGGCAGGCTGCCTATGGCTACACCTTC. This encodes CASSEARQAAYGYTF.

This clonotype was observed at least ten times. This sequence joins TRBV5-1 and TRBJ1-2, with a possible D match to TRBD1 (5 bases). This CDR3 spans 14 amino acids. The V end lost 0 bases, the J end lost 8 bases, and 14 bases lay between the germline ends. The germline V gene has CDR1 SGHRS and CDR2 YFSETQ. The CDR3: CASSLDGGKGGYTF. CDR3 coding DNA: TGCGCCAGCAGCTTGGATGGGGGGAAGGGCGGCTACACCTTC.

The CDR3 sequence: CASSPYRGLNTEAFF. The CDR3 region has the DNA TGTGCCAGCAGCCCCTACAGGGGCCTGAACACTGAAGCTTTCTTT. The rearrangement uses TRBV5-4 and TRBJ1-1; 7 nucleotides agree with TRBD1. The CDR3 is 15 amino acids. Germline CDR1 and CDR2: SGHNT and YYREEE (reference sequence). The ends lost 4 bases at V and 0 bases at J; junction bases unmatched: 6.

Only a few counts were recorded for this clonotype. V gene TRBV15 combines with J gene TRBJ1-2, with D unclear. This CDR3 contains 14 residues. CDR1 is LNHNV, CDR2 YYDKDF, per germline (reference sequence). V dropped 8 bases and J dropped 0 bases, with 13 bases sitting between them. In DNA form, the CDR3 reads TGTGCCACCTCCACGGGCGATTCTAACTATGGCTACACCTTC. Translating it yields CATSTGDSNYGYTF.

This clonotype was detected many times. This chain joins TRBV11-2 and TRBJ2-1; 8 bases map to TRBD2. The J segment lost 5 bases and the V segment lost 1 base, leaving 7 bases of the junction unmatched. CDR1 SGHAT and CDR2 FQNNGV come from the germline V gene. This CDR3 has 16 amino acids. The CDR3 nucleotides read TGTGCCAGCAGCTTAGTCCGGGGGGGGGCAAACAATGAGCAGTTCTTC. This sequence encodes CASSLVRGGANNEQFF.

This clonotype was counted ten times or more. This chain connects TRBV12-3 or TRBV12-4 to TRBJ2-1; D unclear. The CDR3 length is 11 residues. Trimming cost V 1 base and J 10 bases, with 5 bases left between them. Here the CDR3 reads CASSLGWEQFF. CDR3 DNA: TGTGCCAGCAGTTTAGGGTGGGAGCAGTTCTTC.

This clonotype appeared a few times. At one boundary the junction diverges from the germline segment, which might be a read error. The CDR3 is CTSSPDRGNYNEQFF. CDR3 coding DNA: TGTACCAGCAGCCCCGACAGGGGGAACTACAATGAGCAGTTCTTC. This sequence joins TRBV6-2 or TRBV6-3 and TRBJ2-1; 9 positions agree with TRBD1. From germline, CDR1 is MNHEY and CDR2 SVGEGT. This CDR3 has 15 residues.

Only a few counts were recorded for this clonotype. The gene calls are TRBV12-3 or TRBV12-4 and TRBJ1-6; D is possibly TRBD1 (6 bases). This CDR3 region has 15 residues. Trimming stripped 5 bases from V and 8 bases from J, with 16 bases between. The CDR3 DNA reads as TGTGCCAGCAGTACTCTCCAGGGGCTTGATTCACCCCTCCACTTT. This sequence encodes CASSTLQGLDSPLHF.

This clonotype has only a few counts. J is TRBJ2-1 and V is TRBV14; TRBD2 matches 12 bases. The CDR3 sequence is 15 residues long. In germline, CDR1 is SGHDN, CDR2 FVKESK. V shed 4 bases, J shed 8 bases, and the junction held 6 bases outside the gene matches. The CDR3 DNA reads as TGTGCCAGCAGCCTTCTAGCGGGGGGGCTGTATGAGCAGTTCTTC. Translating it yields CASSLLAGGLYEQFF.

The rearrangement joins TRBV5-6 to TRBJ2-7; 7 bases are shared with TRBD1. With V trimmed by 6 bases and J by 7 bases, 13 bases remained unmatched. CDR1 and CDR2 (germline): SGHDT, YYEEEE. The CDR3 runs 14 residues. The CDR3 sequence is CASTDSGTEGEQYF. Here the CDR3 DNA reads TGTGCCAGCACCGACTCCGGGACAGAGGGGGAGCAGTACTTC. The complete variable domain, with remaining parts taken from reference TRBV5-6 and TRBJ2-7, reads DAGVTQSPTHLIKTRGQQVTLRCSPKSGHDTVSWYQQALGQGPQFIFQYYEEEERQRGNFPDRFSGHQFPNYSSELNVNALLLGDSALYLCASTDSGTEGEQYFGPGTRLTVT.

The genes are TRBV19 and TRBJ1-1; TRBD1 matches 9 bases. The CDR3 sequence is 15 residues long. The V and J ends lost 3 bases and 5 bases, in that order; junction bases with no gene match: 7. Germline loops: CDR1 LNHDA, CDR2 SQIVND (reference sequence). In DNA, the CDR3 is TGTGCCAGTAGTATGGGAGACAGGGGGTGGACTGAAGCTTTCTTT. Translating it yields CASSMGDRGWTEAFF.

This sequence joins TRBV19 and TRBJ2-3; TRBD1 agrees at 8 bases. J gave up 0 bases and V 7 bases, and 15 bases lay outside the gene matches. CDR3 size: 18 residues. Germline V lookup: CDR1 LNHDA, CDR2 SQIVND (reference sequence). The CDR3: CASTLNAPQGASTDTQYF. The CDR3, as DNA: TGTGCCAGTACCCTAAATGCGCCCCAGGGGGCCAGCACAGATACGCAGTATTTT.

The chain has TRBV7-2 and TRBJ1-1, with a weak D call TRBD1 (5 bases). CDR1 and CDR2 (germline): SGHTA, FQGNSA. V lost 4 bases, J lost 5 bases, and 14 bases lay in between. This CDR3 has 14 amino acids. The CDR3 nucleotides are TGTGCCAGCAGCTCAGGACGGCGGGGGACTGAAGCTTTCTTT. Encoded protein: CASSSGRRGTEAFF.

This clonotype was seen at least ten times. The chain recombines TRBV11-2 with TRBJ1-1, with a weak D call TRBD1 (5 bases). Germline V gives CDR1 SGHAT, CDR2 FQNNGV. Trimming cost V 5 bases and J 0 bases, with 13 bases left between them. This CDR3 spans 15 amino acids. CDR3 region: CASSPSQELNTEAFF. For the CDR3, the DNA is TGTGCCAGCAGCCCATCACAGGAGTTGAACACTGAAGCTTTCTTT.

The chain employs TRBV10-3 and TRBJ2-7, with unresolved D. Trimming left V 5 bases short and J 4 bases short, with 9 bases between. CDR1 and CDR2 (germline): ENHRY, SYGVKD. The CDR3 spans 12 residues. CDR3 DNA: TGTGCCATCAGTCCCACCTCGTACGAGCAGTACTTC. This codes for CAISPTSYEQYF.

This chain's CDR3 is CSVAWDRTVSTDTQYF. The CDR3 DNA reads TGCAGCGTCGCTTGGGACAGGACAGTTAGCACAGATACGCAGTATTTT. The chain couples TRBV29-1 to TRBJ2-3; 8 nucleotides line up with TRBD1. V was clipped by 6 bases and J by 0 bases; unmatched bases: 11. This CDR3 has 16 amino acids. The germline gives CDR1 SQVTM, CDR2 ANQGSEA.

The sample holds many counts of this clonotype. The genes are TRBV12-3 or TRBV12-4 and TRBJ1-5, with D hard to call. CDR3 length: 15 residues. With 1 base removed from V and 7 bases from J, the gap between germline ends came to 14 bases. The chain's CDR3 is CASSLVGGSRQPQHF. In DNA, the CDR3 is TGTGCCAGCAGTTTAGTGGGAGGGTCCCGGCAGCCCCAGCATTTT.

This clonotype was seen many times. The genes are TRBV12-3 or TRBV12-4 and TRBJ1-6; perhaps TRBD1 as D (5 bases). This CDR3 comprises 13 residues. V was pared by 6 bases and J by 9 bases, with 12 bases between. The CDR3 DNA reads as TGTGCCAGCAGGGCTGGGGCATCTTCACCCCTCCACTTT. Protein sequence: CASRAGASSPLHF.

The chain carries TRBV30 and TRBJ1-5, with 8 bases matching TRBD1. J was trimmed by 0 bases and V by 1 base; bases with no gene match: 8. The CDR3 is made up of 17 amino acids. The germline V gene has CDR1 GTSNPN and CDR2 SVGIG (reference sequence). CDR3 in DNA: TGTGCCTGGAGTGGCAGGGGGCTAGCATATAGCAATCAGCCCCAGCATTTT. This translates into CAWSGRGLAYSNQPQHF.

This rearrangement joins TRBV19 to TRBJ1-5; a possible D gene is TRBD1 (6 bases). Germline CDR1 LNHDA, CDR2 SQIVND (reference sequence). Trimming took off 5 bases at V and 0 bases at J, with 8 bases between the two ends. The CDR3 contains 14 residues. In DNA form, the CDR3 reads TGTGCCAGTAGTCACAGGGCTAGCAATCAGCCCCAGCATTTT. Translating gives CASSHRASNQPQHF.